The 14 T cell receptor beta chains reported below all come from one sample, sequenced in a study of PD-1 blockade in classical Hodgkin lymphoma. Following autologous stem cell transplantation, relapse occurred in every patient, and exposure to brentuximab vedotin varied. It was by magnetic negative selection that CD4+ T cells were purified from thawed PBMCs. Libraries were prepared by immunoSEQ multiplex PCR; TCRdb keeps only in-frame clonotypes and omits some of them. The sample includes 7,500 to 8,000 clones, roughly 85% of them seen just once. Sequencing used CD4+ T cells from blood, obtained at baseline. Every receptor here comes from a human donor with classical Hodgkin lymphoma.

The chain's CDR3 is CASSAPLTGGWGTEAFF. Here the CDR3 DNA reads TGTGCCAGCAGCGCGCCCCTTACAGGGGGATGGGGCACTGAAGCTTTCTTT. The V gene is TRBV7-4, the J gene TRBJ1-1; 8 nucleotides match TRBD1. The ends lost 5 bases at V and 4 bases at J; junction bases unmatched: 15. The germline V gene encodes CDR1 SGHVT and CDR2 SQSDAQ. The CDR3 spans 17 residues.

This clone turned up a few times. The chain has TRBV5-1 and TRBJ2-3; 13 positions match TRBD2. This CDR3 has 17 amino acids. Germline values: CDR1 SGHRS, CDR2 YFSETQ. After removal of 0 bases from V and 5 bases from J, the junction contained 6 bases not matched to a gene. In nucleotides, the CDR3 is TGCGCCAGCAGCTTGGTTGGACTAGCGGGAGAGTTAGATACGCAGTATTTT. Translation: CASSLVGLAGELDTQYF.

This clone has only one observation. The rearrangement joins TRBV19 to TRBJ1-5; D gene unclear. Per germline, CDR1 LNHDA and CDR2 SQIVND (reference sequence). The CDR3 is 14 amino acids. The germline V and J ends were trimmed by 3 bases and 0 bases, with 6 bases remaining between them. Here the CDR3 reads CASSIAVSNQPQHF. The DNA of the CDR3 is TGTGCCAGTAGTATTGCCGTTAGCAATCAGCCCCAGCATTTT.

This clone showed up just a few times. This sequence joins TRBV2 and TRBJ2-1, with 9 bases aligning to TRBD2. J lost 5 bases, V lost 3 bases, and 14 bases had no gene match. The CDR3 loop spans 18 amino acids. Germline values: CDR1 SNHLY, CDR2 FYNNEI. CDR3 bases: TGTGCCAGCAGTGACGGGGGGCCGTCACTAGCGGGTGACAATGAGCAGTTCTTC. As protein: CASSDGGPSLAGDNEQFF.

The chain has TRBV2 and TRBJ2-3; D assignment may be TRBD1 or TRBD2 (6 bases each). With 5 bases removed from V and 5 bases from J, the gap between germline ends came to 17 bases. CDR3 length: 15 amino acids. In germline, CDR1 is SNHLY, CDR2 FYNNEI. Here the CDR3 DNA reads TGTGCCAGCAGTTTTTTTCGAGGGGGAGGAGATACGCAGTATTTT. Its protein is CASSFFRGGGDTQYF. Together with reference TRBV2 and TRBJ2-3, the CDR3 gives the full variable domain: EPEVTQTPSHQVTQMGQEVILRCVPISNHLYFYWYRQILGQKVEFLVSFYNNEISEKSEIFDDQFSVERPDGSNFTLKIRSTKLEDSAMYFCASSFFRGGGDTQYFGPGTRLTVL.

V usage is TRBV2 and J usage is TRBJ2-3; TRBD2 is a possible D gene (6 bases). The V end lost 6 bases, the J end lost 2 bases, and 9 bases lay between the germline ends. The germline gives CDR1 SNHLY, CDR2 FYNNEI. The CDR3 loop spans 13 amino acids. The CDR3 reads CASRGTATDTQYF. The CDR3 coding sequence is TGTGCCAGCAGGGGGACTGCCACAGATACGCAGTATTTT.

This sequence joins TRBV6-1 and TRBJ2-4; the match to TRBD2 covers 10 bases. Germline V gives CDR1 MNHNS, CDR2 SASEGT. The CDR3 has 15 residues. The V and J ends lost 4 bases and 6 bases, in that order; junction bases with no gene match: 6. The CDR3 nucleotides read TGTGCCAGCAGTGTCGGGGTAGCGGGAGGAAACATTCAGTACTTC. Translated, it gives CASSVGVAGGNIQYF.

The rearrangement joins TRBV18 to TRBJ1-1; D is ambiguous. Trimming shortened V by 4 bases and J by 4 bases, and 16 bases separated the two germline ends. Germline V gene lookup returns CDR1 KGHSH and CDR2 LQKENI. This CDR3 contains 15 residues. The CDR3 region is CASSLIKGSGTEAFF. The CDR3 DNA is TGTGCCAGCTCACTCATCAAAGGTTCGGGCACTGAAGCTTTCTTT.

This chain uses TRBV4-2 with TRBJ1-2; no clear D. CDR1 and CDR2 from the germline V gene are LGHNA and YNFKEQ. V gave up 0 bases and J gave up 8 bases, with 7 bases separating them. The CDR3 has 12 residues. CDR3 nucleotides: TGTGCCAGCAGCCAAGATAGAGGAGGCTACACCTTC. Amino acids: CASSQDRGGYTF.

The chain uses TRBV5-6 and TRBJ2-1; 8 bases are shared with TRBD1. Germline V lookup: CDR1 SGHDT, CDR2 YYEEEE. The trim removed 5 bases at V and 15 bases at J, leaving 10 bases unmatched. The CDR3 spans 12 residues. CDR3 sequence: CASRLGQGPPFF. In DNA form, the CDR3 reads TGTGCCAGCAGATTAGGACAGGGTCCTCCGTTCTTC.

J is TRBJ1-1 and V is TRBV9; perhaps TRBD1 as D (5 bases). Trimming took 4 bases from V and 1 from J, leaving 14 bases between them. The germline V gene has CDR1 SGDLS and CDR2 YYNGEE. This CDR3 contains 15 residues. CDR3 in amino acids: CASSPGTARNTEAFF. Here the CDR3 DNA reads TGTGCCAGCAGCCCCGGGACCGCGCGGAACACTGAAGCTTTCTTT.

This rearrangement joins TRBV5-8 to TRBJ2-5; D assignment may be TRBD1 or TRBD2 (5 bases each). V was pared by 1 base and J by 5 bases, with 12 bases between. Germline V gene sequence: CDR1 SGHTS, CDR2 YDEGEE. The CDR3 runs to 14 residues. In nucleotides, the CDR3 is TGTGCCAGCAGCTTGTTCAGCAGGGAGGAGACCCAGTACTTC. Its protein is CASSLFSREETQYF. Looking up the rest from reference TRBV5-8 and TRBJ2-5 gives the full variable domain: EAGVTQSPTHLIKTRGQQATLRCSPISGHTSVYWYQQALGLGLQFLLWYDEGEERNRGNFPPRFSGRQFPNYSSELNVNALELEDSALYLCASSLFSREETQYFGPGTRLLVL.

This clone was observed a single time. The CDR3 sequence is CASSPGQISTRTQYF. CDR3 sequence (DNA): TGTGCCAGCAGCCCTGGACAGATCTCAACGCGGACCCAGTACTTC. The chain joins TRBV6-5 to TRBJ2-5, with D possibly matching TRBD1 (6 bases). CDR1 is MNHEY, CDR2 SVGAGI, per germline. This CDR3 comprises 15 residues. The V gene lost 6 bases and the J gene lost 7 bases, with 21 bases spanning the gap.

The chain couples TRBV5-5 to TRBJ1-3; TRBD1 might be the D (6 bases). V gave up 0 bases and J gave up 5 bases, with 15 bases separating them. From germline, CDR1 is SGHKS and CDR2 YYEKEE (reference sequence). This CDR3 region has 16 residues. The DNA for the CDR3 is TGTGCCAGCAGCTTGGTACAGGCTGGGGGGCGAAACACCATATATTTT. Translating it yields CASSLVQAGGRNTIYF.